One and the same sample provided the 2 T cell receptor beta chains below, sequenced in a study of cytomegalovirus exposure and HLA in healthy donors. Researchers ran the PCR with 60 Vbeta and 13 Jbeta primers. Repertoires were generated with immunoSEQ multiplex PCR, while TCRdb's copy carries only in-frame clones and drops some. The table records about 130,000 clones, approximately 80% of them present only once. Sequencing used PBMCs. The source of these receptors is a woman aged 55-75 years in good health and CMV-seronegative.

The gene calls are TRBV7-9 and TRBJ2-7; TRBD1 is a possible D gene (5 bases). The V and J ends lost 5 bases and 3 bases respectively, with 8 bases between them. There are 12 residues in the CDR3. Per the germline V gene, CDR1 is SEHNR and CDR2 is FQNEAQ (reference sequence). CDR3 in DNA: TGTGCCAGCAGCCAAACAGGCTACGAGCAGTACTTC. This encodes CASSQTGYEQYF.

V is TRBV10-1 and J is TRBJ2-7; TRBD1 matches 7 bases. The length of the CDR3 is 14 residues. J was trimmed by 7 bases and V by 0 bases; bases with no gene match: 6. Looked up from germline, CDR1 is WNHNN and CDR2 is SYGVQD (reference sequence). In DNA, the CDR3 is TGCGCCAGCAGTGAGTCGACAGGGCGGGTGGAGCAGTACTTC. Amino acid sequence: CASSESTGRVEQYF.